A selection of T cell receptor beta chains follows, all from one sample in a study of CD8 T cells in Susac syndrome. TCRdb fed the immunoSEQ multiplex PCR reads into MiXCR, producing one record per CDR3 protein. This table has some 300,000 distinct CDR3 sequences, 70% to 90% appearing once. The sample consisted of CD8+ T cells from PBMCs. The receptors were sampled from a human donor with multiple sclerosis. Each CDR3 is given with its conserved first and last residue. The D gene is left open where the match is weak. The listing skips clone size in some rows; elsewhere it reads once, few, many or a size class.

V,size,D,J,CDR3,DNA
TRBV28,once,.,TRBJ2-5,CASRNILRAGETQYF,TGTGCCAGCAGGAATATCTTGAGGGCAGGGGAGACCCAGTACTTC
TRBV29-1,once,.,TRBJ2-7,CSVETGIAYEQYF,TGCAGCGTTGAGACCGGGATAGCCTACGAGCAGTACTTC
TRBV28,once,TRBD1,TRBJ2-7,CASSLGQGALYEQYF,TGTGCCAGCAGCCTAGGCCAGGGGGCGTTATACGAGCAGTACTTC
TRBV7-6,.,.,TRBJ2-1,CASSLLMVSAYNEQFF,TGTGCCAGCAGCTTACTTATGGTGAGCGCTTACAATGAGCAGTTCTTC
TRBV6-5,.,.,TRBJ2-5,CASSPYRTAETQYF,TGTGCCAGCAGTCCATATAGGACGGCGGAGACCCAGTACTTC
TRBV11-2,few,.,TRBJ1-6,CASSLGSNSPLHF,TGTGCCAGCAGTTTAGGCTCCAATTCACCCCTCCACTTT
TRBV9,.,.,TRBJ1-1,CASSARDINTEAFF,TGTGCCAGCAGCGCCCGGGACATCAACACTGAAGCTTTCTTT
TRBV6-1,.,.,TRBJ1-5,CASSPLRGGVSNQPQHF,TGTGCCAGCAGTCCCCTAAGGGGGGGGGTCAGCAATCAGCCCCAGCATTTT
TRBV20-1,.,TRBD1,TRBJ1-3,CSVPTTGDGNTIYF,TGCAGTGTTCCCACCACAGGGGACGGAAACACCATATATTTT
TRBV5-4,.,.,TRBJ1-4,CASSPEQGELFF,TGTGCCAGCAGCCCCGAACAGGGAGAACTGTTTTTT
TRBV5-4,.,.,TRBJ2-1,CASSSRQDYNEQFF,TGTGCCAGCAGCTCCAGACAGGACTACAATGAGCAGTTCTTC
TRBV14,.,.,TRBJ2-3,CASSQGWRNIPDTQYF,TGTGCCAGCAGCCAGGGTTGGCGGAACATACCAGATACGCAGTATTTT
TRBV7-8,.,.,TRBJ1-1,CASSLNLPRGNTEAFF,TGTGCCAGCAGCTTAAACCTACCGAGGGGGAACACTGAAGCTTTCTTT
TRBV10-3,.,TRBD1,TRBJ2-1,CAIRTGAESSYNEQFF,TGTGCCATCAGGACAGGGGCCGAGAGCTCCTACAATGAGCAGTTCTTC
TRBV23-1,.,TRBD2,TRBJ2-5,CATLAGQETQYF,TGCGCCACCCTAGCGGGACAAGAGACCCAGTACTTC
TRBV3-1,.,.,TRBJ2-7,CASSQEWALANSYEQYF,TGTGCCAGCAGCCAAGAATGGGCTTTGGCCAACTCCTACGAGCAGTACTTC
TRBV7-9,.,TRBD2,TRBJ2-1,CASSLSAGGIDEQFF,TGTGCCAGCAGCTTATCGGCGGGAGGGATTGATGAGCAGTTCTTC
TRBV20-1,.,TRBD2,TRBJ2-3,CSARESSSGTSGRALRVDTQYF,TGCAGTGCTAGAGAGAGTTCTTCAGGGACTAGCGGGAGGGCTCTCCGAGTAGATACGCAGTATTTT
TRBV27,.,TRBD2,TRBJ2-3,CASSPGGAYTQYF,TGTGCCAGCAGTCCCGGGGGGGCTTATACGCAGTATTTT
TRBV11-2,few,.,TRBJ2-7,CASSLAAREQYF,TGTGCCAGCAGCTTAGCGGCCCGCGAGCAGTACTTC
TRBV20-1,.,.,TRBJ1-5,CSARDSPLGRSKYQPQHF,TGCAGTGCTAGAGATTCTCCCCTGGGGAGAAGTAAATATCAGCCCCAGCATTTT
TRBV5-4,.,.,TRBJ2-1,CASSLRRETGNEQFF,TGTGCCAGCAGCTTGAGGAGGGAAACGGGCAATGAGCAGTTCTTC
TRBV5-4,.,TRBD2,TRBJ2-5,CASSYKRERGETQYF,TGTGCCAGCAGCTATAAGCGGGAGAGGGGAGAGACCCAGTACTTC
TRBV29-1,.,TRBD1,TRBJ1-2,CSVPQGARGYTF,TGCAGCGTCCCTCAGGGGGCGCGTGGCTACACCTTC
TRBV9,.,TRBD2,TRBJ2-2,CASSVGLAGSTGELFF,TGTGCCAGCAGCGTTGGACTAGCGGGAAGCACCGGGGAGCTGTTTTTT
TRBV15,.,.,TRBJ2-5,CATTSGWETQYF,TGTGCCACCACCTCAGGCTGGGAGACCCAGTACTTC
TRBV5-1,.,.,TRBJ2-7,CASSLWYRGYEQYF,TGCGCCAGCAGCTTATGGTATAGGGGCTACGAGCAGTACTTC
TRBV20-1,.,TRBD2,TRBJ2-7,CSARDHVSLAGSEQYF,TGCAGTGCTAGAGATCACGTTAGTCTAGCGGGAAGCGAGCAGTACTTC
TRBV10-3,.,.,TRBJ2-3,CAISLGDTQYF,TGTGCCATCAGCCTCGGGGATACGCAGTATTTT
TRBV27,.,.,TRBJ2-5,CASSPDVPRRETQYF,TGTGCCAGCAGTCCGGACGTACCCAGGCGGGAGACCCAGTACTTC
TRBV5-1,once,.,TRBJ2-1,CASSSSTGNEQFF,TGCGCCAGCAGCTCATCGACTGGCAATGAGCAGTTCTTC
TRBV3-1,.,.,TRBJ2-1,CASSQGRNEQFF,TGTGCCAGCAGCCAAGGGCGGAATGAGCAGTTCTTC
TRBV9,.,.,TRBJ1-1,CASSPYISGDTEAFF,TGTGCCAGCAGCCCTTACATTTCTGGGGACACTGAAGCTTTCTTT
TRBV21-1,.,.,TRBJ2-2,CAKGPLMSPMNTGELFF,TGTGCCAAGGGGCCCCTAATGAGCCCTATGAACACCGGGGAGCTGTTTTTT
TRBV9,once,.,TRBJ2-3,CASSPKGRGGDTQYF,TGTGCCAGCAGCCCCAAGGGCAGGGGGGGAGATACGCAGTATTTT